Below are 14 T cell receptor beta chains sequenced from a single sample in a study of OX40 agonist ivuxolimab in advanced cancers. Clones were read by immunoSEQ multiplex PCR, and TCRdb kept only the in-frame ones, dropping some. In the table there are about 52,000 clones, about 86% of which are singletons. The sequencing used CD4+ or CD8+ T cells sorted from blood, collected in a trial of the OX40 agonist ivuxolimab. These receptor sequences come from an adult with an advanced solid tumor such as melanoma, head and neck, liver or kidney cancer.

CDR3 amino acids: CASSSTPKQFF. As DNA, the CDR3 is TGTGCCAGTAGTTCCACACCGAAGCAGTTCTTC. The chain couples TRBV19 to TRBJ2-1, with no clear D. Germline V lookup: CDR1 LNHDA, CDR2 SQIVND (reference sequence). The CDR3 sequence is 11 residues long. Trimming removed 5 bases from V and 11 bases from J, with 10 bases in between. The variable domain in full, with the rest retrieved from reference TRBV19 and TRBJ2-1, is DGGITQSPKYLFRKEGQNVTLSCEQNLNHDAMYWYRQDPGQGLRLIYYSQIVNDFQKGDIAEGYSVSREKKESFPLTVTSAQKNPTAFYLCASSSTPKQFFGPGTRLTVL.

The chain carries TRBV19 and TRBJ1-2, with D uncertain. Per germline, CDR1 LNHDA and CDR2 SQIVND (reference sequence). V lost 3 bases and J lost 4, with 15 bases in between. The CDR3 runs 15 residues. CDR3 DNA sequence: TGTGCCAGTAGTATTTCTCTCGAGCTGGCCTATGGCTACACCTTC. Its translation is CASSISLELAYGYTF.

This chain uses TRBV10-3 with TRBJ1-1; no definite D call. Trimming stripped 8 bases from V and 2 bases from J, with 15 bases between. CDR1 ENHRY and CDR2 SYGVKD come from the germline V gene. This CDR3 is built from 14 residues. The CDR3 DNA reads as TGTGCCATCTCCCAAGGAGGTCTAAACACTGAAGCTTTCTTT. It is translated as CAISQGGLNTEAFF.

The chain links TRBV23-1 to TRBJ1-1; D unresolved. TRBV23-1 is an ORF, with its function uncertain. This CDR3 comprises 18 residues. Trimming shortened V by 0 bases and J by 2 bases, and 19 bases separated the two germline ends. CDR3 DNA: TGCGCCAGCAGTCAATCGTGGGATCGGACGGCCCGAAACACTGAAGCTTTCTTT. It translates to CASSQSWDRTARNTEAFF.

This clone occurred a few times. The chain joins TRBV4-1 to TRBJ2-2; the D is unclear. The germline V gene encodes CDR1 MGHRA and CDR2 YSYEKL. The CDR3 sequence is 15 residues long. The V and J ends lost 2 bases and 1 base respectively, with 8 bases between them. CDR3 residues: CASSQWARNTGELFF. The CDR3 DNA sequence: TGCGCCAGCAGCCAATGGGCCAGGAACACCGGGGAGCTGTTTTTT.

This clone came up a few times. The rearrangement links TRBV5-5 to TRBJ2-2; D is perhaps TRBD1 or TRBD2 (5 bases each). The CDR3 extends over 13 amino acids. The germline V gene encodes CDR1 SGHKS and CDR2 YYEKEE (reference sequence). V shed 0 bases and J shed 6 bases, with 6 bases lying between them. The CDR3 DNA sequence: TGTGCCAGCAGCTTGGTGGGGGCCGGGGAGCTGTTTTTT. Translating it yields CASSLVGAGELFF.

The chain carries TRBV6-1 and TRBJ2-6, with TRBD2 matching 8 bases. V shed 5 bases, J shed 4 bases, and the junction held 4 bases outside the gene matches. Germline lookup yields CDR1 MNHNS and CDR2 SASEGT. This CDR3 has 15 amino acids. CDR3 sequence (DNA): TGTGCCAGCAGTAACCGGGAGGGAGGGGCCAACGTCCTGACTTTC. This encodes CASSNREGGANVLTF.

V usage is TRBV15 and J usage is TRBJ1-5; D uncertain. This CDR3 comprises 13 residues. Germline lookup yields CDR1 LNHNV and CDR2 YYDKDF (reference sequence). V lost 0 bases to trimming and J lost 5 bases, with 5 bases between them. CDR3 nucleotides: TGTGCCACCAGCAGAGACTGGGATCAGCCCCAGCATTTT. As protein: CATSRDWDQPQHF.

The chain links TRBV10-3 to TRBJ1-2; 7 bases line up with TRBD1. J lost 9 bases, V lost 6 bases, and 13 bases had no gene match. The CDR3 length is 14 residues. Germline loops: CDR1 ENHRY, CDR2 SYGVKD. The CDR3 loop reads CAISSETGSTSYTF. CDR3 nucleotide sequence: TGTGCCATCAGCTCCGAGACAGGGAGCACTAGCTACACCTTC.

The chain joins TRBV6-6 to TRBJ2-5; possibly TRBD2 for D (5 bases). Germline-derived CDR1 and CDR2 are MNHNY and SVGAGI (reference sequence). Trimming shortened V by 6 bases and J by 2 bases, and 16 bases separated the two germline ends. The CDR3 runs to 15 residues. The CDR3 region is CASRPHTGGQETQYF. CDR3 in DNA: TGTGCCAGCAGACCCCATACGGGCGGGCAAGAGACCCAGTACTTC.

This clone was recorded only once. CDR3 coding DNA: TGTGCCAGCAGTGTATCCGGGACACTTCCAAGGGAGCAGTACTTC. Its protein product is CASSVSGTLPREQYF. The J gene is TRBJ2-7, the V gene TRBV6-5, with TRBD1 as a possible D gene (6 bases). This CDR3 comprises 15 residues. Germline-derived CDR1 and CDR2 are MNHEY and SVGAGI. V gave up 5 bases and J gave up 7 bases, with 21 bases separating them.

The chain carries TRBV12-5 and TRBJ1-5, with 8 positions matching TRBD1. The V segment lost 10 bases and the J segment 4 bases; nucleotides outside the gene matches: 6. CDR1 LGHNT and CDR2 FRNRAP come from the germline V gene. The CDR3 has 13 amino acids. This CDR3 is CAISGGGNQPQHF. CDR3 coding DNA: TGTGCTATATCAGGGGGCGGGAATCAGCCCCAGCATTTT. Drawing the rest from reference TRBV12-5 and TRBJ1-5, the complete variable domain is DARVTQTPRHKVTEMGQEVTMRCQPILGHNTVFWYRQTMMQGLELLAYFRNRAPLDDSGMPKDRFSAEMPDATLATLKIQPSEPRDSAVYFCAISGGGNQPQHFGDGTRLSIL.

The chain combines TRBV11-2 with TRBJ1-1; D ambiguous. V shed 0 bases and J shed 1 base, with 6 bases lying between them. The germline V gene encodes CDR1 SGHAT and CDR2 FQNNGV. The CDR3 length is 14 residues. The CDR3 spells CASSLDYSNTEAFF. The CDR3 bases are TGTGCCAGCAGCTTAGATTATTCGAACACTGAAGCTTTCTTT. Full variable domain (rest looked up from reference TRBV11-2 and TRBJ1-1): EAGVAQSPRYKIIEKRQSVAFWCNPISGHATLYWYQQILGQGPKLLIQFQNNGVVDDSQLPKDRFSAERLKGVDSTLKIQPAKLEDSAVYLCASSLDYSNTEAFFGQGTRLTVV.

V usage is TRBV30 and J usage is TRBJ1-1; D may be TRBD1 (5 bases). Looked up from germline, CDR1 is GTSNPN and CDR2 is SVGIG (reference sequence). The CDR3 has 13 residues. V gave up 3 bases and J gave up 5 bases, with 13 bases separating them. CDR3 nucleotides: TGTGCCTGGAGGGGACCCGTTCAAACTGAAGCTTTCTTT. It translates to CAWRGPVQTEAFF.